The 15 T cell receptor beta chains reported below all come from one sample, sequenced in a study of response to subunit inactivated influenza vaccine. TCRdb re-called the RT-PCR reads through MiXCR, storing one row per CDR3 protein. The table records about 700,000 distinct CDR3 sequences, 15% to 18% of them present only once. Source: PBMCs from blood, taken less than 13 days after vaccination. These receptors were taken from a man in his forties or fifties who received an inactivated influenza vaccine.

This clonotype was observed a handful of times. The chain has TRBV11-2 and TRBJ2-2; D is uncertain. The ends were cut back, 4 bases at V and 1 base at J, with 10 bases in the middle. The CDR3 is 15 amino acids. CDR1 and CDR2 from the germline V gene are SGHAT and FQNNGV. Here the CDR3 reads CASSWVSGNTGELFF. The CDR3 DNA is TGTGCCAGCAGCTGGGTCTCCGGGAACACCGGGGAGCTGTTTTTT.

The rearrangement links TRBV25-1 to TRBJ2-7; 7 bases are a match to TRBD1. V lost 5 bases to trimming and J lost 3 bases; unmatched junction nucleotides: 7. Germline values: CDR1 MGHDK, CDR2 SYGVNS. The CDR3 totals 14 residues. CDR3 protein: CASSSDRSFYEQYF. The CDR3 bases are TGTGCCAGCAGTTCGGACAGGAGTTTCTACGAGCAGTACTTC.

This clonotype was observed a few times. The CDR3 spells CASSEMLGSNYGYTF. For the CDR3, the DNA is TGTGCCAGCAGTGAGATGCTGGGATCAAACTATGGCTACACCTTC. The genes are TRBV2 and TRBJ1-2; D is ambiguous. V was pared by 3 bases and J by 2 bases, with 13 bases between. The germline V gene encodes CDR1 SNHLY and CDR2 FYNNEI. The CDR3 is made up of 15 amino acids.

This clonotype has more than one count but fewer than ten. The chain couples TRBV14 to TRBJ2-6; maybe TRBD1 (6 bases). The length of the CDR3 is 16 residues. Trimming shortened V by 7 bases and J by 0 bases, and 13 bases separated the two germline ends. Germline loops: CDR1 SGHDN, CDR2 FVKESK. This chain's CDR3 is CASTGDTFSGANVLTF. The CDR3 DNA reads TGTGCCAGCACCGGGGACACCTTCTCTGGGGCCAACGTCCTGACTTTC.

This rearrangement joins TRBV5-1 to TRBJ2-5, with a weak D call TRBD1 (6 bases). CDR1 is SGHRS, CDR2 YFSETQ, per germline. The CDR3 sequence is 15 residues long. V lost 1 base and J 1 base, leaving 11 bases between the germline ends. The CDR3: CASSLQGPIQETQYF. Written as DNA, the CDR3 is TGCGCCAGCAGCTTGCAGGGGCCAATCCAAGAGACCCAGTACTTC.

The sample holds a few counts of this clonotype. This chain links TRBV6-5 with TRBJ2-7; 7 bases are a match to TRBD1. Germline CDR1 is MNHEY and CDR2 is SVGAGI. With V trimmed by 0 bases and J by 3 bases, 2 bases remained unmatched. The CDR3 is 14 residues long. CDR3 sequence reads: CASSYSDRFYEQYF. The CDR3 DNA sequence: TGTGCCAGCAGTTACTCGGACAGGTTCTACGAGCAGTACTTC.

This clonotype was counted at least ten times. The chain joins TRBV12-3 or TRBV12-4 to TRBJ2-1; TRBD1 matches 9 bases. Trimming at V came to 4 bases and at J to 6 bases, leaving 13 bases not matched to a gene. The CDR3 covers 17 residues. The CDR3, as DNA: TGTGCCAGCAGTTACCTCCTTCTGGGACAGGGAAGCAATGAGCAGTTCTTC. Amino acid sequence: CASSYLLLGQGSNEQFF.

This chain uses TRBV7-8 with TRBJ2-3; D call uncertain. V lost 5 bases and J lost 2, with 23 bases in between. The CDR3 has 18 amino acids. CDR1 and CDR2 from the germline V gene are SGHVS and FQNEAQ. CDR3 amino acids: CASSLPVRLRRFTDTQYF. The CDR3 nucleotides are TGTGCCAGCAGCCTTCCAGTACGGTTAAGAAGATTCACAGATACGCAGTATTTT.

This clonotype turned up a few times. The chain employs TRBV7-2 and TRBJ2-1, with TRBD2 matching 7 bases. CDR1 and CDR2 (germline): SGHTA, FQGNSA. The ends lost 5 bases at V and 9 bases at J; junction bases unmatched: 10. The CDR3 is 14 residues long. The CDR3 loop reads CASSPGGGNGEQFF. CDR3 DNA sequence: TGTGCCAGCAGCCCCGGGGGAGGGAACGGTGAGCAGTTCTTC.

The chain combines TRBV6-2 or TRBV6-3 with TRBJ2-7; 9 bases map to TRBD2. The germline CDR1 and CDR2 sequences are MNHEY and SVGEGT. The V gene end was trimmed by 2 bases and the J gene end by 6 bases; junction bases not matched to a gene: 8. CDR3 length: 15 amino acids. The CDR3 coding sequence is TGTGCCAGCAGTTACGGCGGCGGGGGGGCGATCGAGCAGTACTTC. This gives the protein CASSYGGGGAIEQYF.

The CDR3 bases are TGTGCCATGAGCCCCGGGCCCAGGGAGCAGTTCTTC. Amino acids: CAMSPGPREQFF. The chain combines TRBV28 with TRBJ2-1; D is undetermined. The CDR3 runs 12 residues. From germline, CDR1 is MDHEN and CDR2 SYDVKM. Trimming shortened V by 10 bases and J by 10 bases, and 17 bases separated the two germline ends. Using reference TRBV28 and TRBJ2-1 for the parts outside the CDR3, the full variable domain is DVKVTQSSRYLVKRTGEKVFLECVQDMDHENMFWYRQDPGLGLRLIYFSYDVKMKEKGDIPEGYSVSREKKERFSLILESASTNQTSMYLCAMSPGPREQFFGPGTRLTVL.

There are a few counts of this clonotype. The rearrangement joins TRBV5-1 to TRBJ1-6; the D is unclear. Per the germline V gene, CDR1 is SGHRS and CDR2 is YFSETQ. The CDR3 consists of 16 residues. With 1 base removed from V and 0 bases from J, the gap between germline ends came to 8 bases. Here the CDR3 reads CASSLSPLSYNSPLHF. CDR3 sequence (DNA): TGCGCCAGCAGCTTGTCGCCGCTCTCCTATAATTCACCCCTCCACTTT.

The V and J genes are TRBV3-1 and TRBJ2-3; 11 positions match TRBD2. There are 16 residues in the CDR3. CDR1 and CDR2 (germline): LGHDT, YNNKEL (reference sequence). V lost 2 bases to trimming and J lost 3 bases; unmatched junction nucleotides: 4. In DNA, the CDR3 is TGTGCCAGCAGCCAACTAGCGGGGGGCCTAACAGATACGCAGTATTTT. Amino acid sequence: CASSQLAGGLTDTQYF.

The rearrangement joins TRBV7-2 to TRBJ2-7, with unresolved D. CDR1 SGHTA and CDR2 FQGNSA come from the germline V gene. Trimming shortened V by 1 base and J by 0 bases, and 10 bases separated the two germline ends. CDR3 size: 15 residues. CDR3 in DNA: TGTGCCAGCAGCTTAGGTGGGCTACACTCCTACGAGCAGTACTTC. Amino acid sequence: CASSLGGLHSYEQYF.

This clonotype was seen a handful of times. The J gene is TRBJ2-7, the V gene TRBV6-2 or TRBV6-3; 9 positions match TRBD2. The germline CDR1 and CDR2 sequences are MNHEY and SVGEGT. J was trimmed by 3 bases and V by 2 bases; bases with no gene match: 2. This CDR3 has 14 residues. The CDR3 sequence is CASSYELAGYEQYF. The DNA for the CDR3 is TGTGCCAGCAGTTACGAACTAGCGGGCTACGAGCAGTACTTC.